The 11 T cell receptor beta chains below were found in one sample sequenced in a study of blood T cell repertoires in COVID-19. Data came from immunoSEQ multiplex PCR; TCRdb stores just in-frame clones and leaves some out. The data show roughly 170,000 clones, with about 83% seen just once and roughly 7.1% held by the top ten. Material for sequencing was peripheral blood. These receptors were collected from a man aged 35-49 years who had recovered from COVID-19.

The rearrangement uses TRBV6-2 or TRBV6-3 and TRBJ1-1, with 7 bases aligning to TRBD1. Germline lookup yields CDR1 MNHEY and CDR2 SVGEGT. CDR3 length equals 14 residues. The V segment lost 0 bases and the J segment 8 bases; nucleotides outside the gene matches: 6. The CDR3 is CASSYSKGAREAFF. The CDR3 DNA reads as TGTGCCAGCAGTTACTCAAAGGGGGCTCGGGAAGCTTTCTTT.

The chain employs TRBV28 and TRBJ1-1; D gene uncertain. This CDR3 comprises 15 residues. From germline, CDR1 is MDHEN and CDR2 SYDVKM. With 5 bases removed from V and 1 base from J, the gap between germline ends came to 14 bases. The DNA of the CDR3 is TGTGCCAGCAGTCGACCCGGACGGGGGAACACTGAAGCTTTCTTT. The encoded protein is CASSRPGRGNTEAFF.

The chain employs TRBV7-9 and TRBJ1-1; 9 bases are a match to TRBD1. Unmatched junction bases numbered 6, after V lost 5 bases and J lost 8 bases. Germline CDR1 reads SEHNR; CDR2 reads FQNEAQ (reference sequence). The length of the CDR3 is 13 residues. The CDR3 loop reads CASSATGGGEAFF. The DNA of the CDR3 is TGTGCCAGCAGCGCTACAGGGGGCGGCGAAGCTTTCTTT.

V is TRBV19 and J is TRBJ2-3; 11 nucleotides match TRBD2. Germline values: CDR1 LNHDA, CDR2 SQIVND (reference sequence). Trimming cost V 7 bases and J 1 base; bases outside gene matches: 7. This CDR3 has 16 residues. The CDR3 region has the DNA TGTGCCAGTACTGCCTGGGGACTAGCGGGCACAGATACGCAGTATTTT. Translating gives CASTAWGLAGTDTQYF.

This clone was recorded at least ten times. The V call is TRBV9, the J call TRBJ2-5; 9 bases match TRBD2. CDR3 length: 14 amino acids. Germline V CDR1 and CDR2: SGDLS, YYNGEE. The V and J ends lost 6 bases and 3 bases, in that order; junction bases with no gene match: 6. CDR3: CASTAGGGEETQYF. DNA of the CDR3: TGTGCCAGCACCGCGGGAGGGGGAGAAGAGACCCAGTACTTC.

The chain couples TRBV3-1 (or the pseudogene TRBV3-2) to TRBJ2-6; 12 bases are shared with TRBD1. CDR1 LGHDT and CDR2 YNNKEL come from the germline V gene (reference sequence). This CDR3 contains 17 residues. The junction had 3 bases not matched to a gene; V was cut back by 4 bases and J by 2 bases. As DNA, the CDR3 is TGTGCCAGCAGCCCGGGACAGGGGGCCGCTGGGGCCAACGTCCTGACTTTC. Protein: CASSPGQGAAGANVLTF.

CDR3 region: CASSQDRAWGYTF. In nucleotides, the CDR3 is TGTGCCAGCAGCCAAGACAGGGCCTGGGGCTACACCTTC. V gene TRBV3-1 (or the pseudogene TRBV3-2) combines with J gene TRBJ1-2; TRBD1 is a possible D gene (5 bases). The V gene lost 0 bases and the J gene lost 8 bases, with 10 bases spanning the gap. The CDR3 runs 13 residues. Germline V gives CDR1 LGHDT, CDR2 YNNKEL (reference sequence).

This rearrangement joins TRBV6-5 to TRBJ2-1; the match to TRBD1 covers 7 bases. The CDR3 is made up of 11 amino acids. V shed 7 bases and J 9 bases; nucleotides not matched to a gene: 3. The V gene's germline CDR1 is MNHEY and CDR2 SVGAGI. The CDR3 here is CASNRGLEQFF. The CDR3 DNA is TGTGCCAGCAACAGGGGTCTTGAGCAGTTCTTC.

This sequence joins TRBV10-2 and TRBJ1-6, with a tentative D call TRBD1 (5 bases). The CDR3 is 14 residues long. Trimming left V 7 bases short and J 10 bases short, with 17 bases between. Looked up from germline, CDR1 is WSHSY and CDR2 is SAAADI. Written as DNA, the CDR3 is TGCGCCAGCAATCCAGGGATAGTCGGGTCACCCCTCCACTTT. Encoded protein: CASNPGIVGSPLHF.

The count of this clone is one. The chain combines TRBV7-9 with TRBJ2-5; D uncertain. The CDR3 is 11 amino acids. V dropped 5 bases and J dropped 4 bases, with 5 bases sitting between them. Germline V gene data show CDR1 as SEHNR and CDR2 as FQNEAQ (reference sequence). In DNA form, the CDR3 reads TGTGCCAGCAGCACCAGAGAGACCCAGTACTTC. Residues: CASSTRETQYF.

The chain combines TRBV6-5 with TRBJ1-2; no firm D call. V shed 3 bases and J shed 4 bases, with 9 bases lying between them. The germline gives CDR1 MNHEY, CDR2 SVGAGI. The CDR3 consists of 13 residues. CDR3 bases: TGTGCCAGCAGTTATAGTCATTTCTATGGCTACACCTTC. The encoded protein is CASSYSHFYGYTF.